What follows are 5 T cell receptor beta chains derived from one specimen sequenced in a study of blood T cell repertoires in COVID-19. The table came from immunoSEQ multiplex PCR; TCRdb's copy has only in-frame clones and leaves some out. The data show roughly 120,000 clones, with 75% to 85% seen just once and around 10% held by the top ten. The material sequenced was peripheral blood. Source of these receptors: a human donor in a cohort sampled during active COVID-19.

The chain couples TRBV29-1 to TRBJ2-1; D not resolved. This CDR3 is 11 amino acids long. Germline CDR1 reads SQVTM; CDR2 reads ANQGSEA. The V and J ends lost 1 base and 7 bases respectively, with 5 bases between them. The CDR3 reads CSVEGGNEQFF. CDR3 bases: TGCAGCGTTGAAGGAGGTAATGAGCAGTTCTTC.

The chain joins TRBV6-4 to TRBJ1-6, with TRBD1 identical over 7 bases. The germline CDR1 and CDR2 sequences are MRHNA and SNTAGT. V lost 5 bases and J lost 9; bases outside the gene matches: 10. The CDR3 totals 15 residues. CDR3 sequence reads: CASSQGTVWGSPLHF. The CDR3 nucleotides read TGTGCCAGCAGTCAAGGGACAGTCTGGGGTTCACCCCTCCACTTT.

The chain is built from TRBV14 and TRBJ2-2; 7 bases align to TRBD1. The CDR3 extends over 15 amino acids. V gave up 3 bases and J gave up 6 bases; unmatched junction bases: 7. CDR1 is SGHDN and CDR2 is FVKESK in the germline V gene. The chain's CDR3 is CASSQSRGFAGELFF. Here the CDR3 DNA reads TGTGCCAGCAGCCAGAGCAGGGGGTTCGCCGGGGAGCTGTTTTTT.

In this sample, this clone turned up a few times. The genes are TRBV20-1 and TRBJ1-2; no firm D call. V lost 3 bases to trimming and J lost 14 bases, with 7 bases between them. The germline V gene encodes CDR1 DFQATT and CDR2 SNEGSKA (reference sequence). This CDR3 spans 8 amino acids. The CDR3 here is CSASGLTF. The CDR3, as DNA: TGCAGTGCTAGCGGGTTGACCTTC.

This sequence joins TRBV6-1 and TRBJ2-3; 11 nucleotides match TRBD2. The germline V gene encodes CDR1 MNHNS and CDR2 SASEGT. The CDR3 is 17 residues long. Losses at the gene ends were 1 base for V and 4 bases for J; bases not matched to a gene: 7. The CDR3 spells CASSEGNSGGASDTQYF. Written as DNA, the CDR3 is TGTGCCAGCAGTGAAGGAAATAGCGGGGGGGCATCAGATACGCAGTATTTT.